A single sample is the source of the 23 T cell receptor beta chains below, sequenced in a study of metastatic and nonmetastatic thyroid tumors. No patient had received any treatment before thyroid surgery. From the PCR reads, TCRdb re-called clones with MiXCR. The sample carries about 82,000 clones, around 13% recorded once. Source material: tumor tissue. These receptors came from a female donor with papillary thyroid cancer or a benign thyroid nodule (not recorded which). Some clones in this sample may be carry-over from other donors' samples.

This clone was counted many times. J is TRBJ2-3 and V is TRBV25-1, with unresolved D. CDR1 is MGHDK and CDR2 is SYGVNS in the germline V gene. CDR3 length: 15 amino acids. Trimming left V 3 bases short and J 2 bases short, with 12 bases between. The CDR3 spells CASSELGLTTDTQYF. CDR3 DNA sequence: TGTGCCAGCAGTGAGCTGGGCTTAACCACAGATACGCAGTATTTT.

V and J are TRBV6-2 or TRBV6-3 and TRBJ1-2; D is possibly TRBD1 (6 bases). In germline, CDR1 is MNHEY, CDR2 SVGEGT. The CDR3 sequence is 18 residues long. Trimming removed 4 bases from V and 0 bases from J, with 21 bases in between. The CDR3 region has the DNA TGTGCCAGCAGTTCCCCGTACAGACAGGTCAGGTCTAACTATGGCTACACCTTC. Residues: CASSSPYRQVRSNYGYTF.

This clone was detected many times. The rearrangement links TRBV6-1 to TRBJ2-3; weak D call: TRBD2 (6 bases). The germline V and J ends were trimmed by 8 bases and 2 bases, with 8 bases remaining between them. Germline CDR1 MNHNS, CDR2 SASEGT. The CDR3 consists of 12 residues. The CDR3 reads CASGLITDTQYF. The DNA for the CDR3 is TGTGCCAGCGGACTAATCACAGATACGCAGTATTTT.

This clone has a count of ten or more. CDR3 bases: TGCAGTGCTAGACTAGCGGGAGACACCGGGGAGCTGTTTTTT. Translation gives CSARLAGDTGELFF. The rearrangement uses TRBV20-1 and TRBJ2-2; 10 bases map to TRBD2. Germline CDR1 and CDR2: DFQATT and SNEGSKA (reference sequence). The CDR3 has 14 amino acids. Germline trimming cut 2 bases from V and 3 bases from J; bases unmatched to any gene: 0.

This clone was counted ten times or more. The J gene is TRBJ1-6, the V gene TRBV5-1; D possibly corresponds to TRBD1 (6 bases). Germline assignment: CDR1 SGHRS and CDR2 YFSETQ. V was pared by 4 bases and J by 1 base, with 6 bases between. CDR3 length: 14 amino acids. The CDR3 coding sequence is TGCGCCAGCAGCAGGGGGTCCTATAATTCACCCCTCCACTTT. Translating it yields CASSRGSYNSPLHF.

This clone was seen many times. This chain links TRBV12-3 or TRBV12-4 with TRBJ2-2, with TRBD2 matching over 10 bases. CDR3 length: 14 residues. J gave up 11 bases and V 6 bases, and 9 bases lay outside the gene matches. The CDR3 is CASRPLLAGRELFF. CDR3 in DNA: TGTGCCAGCAGACCCCTACTAGCGGGAAGAGAGCTGTTTTTT.

The chain combines TRBV7-2 with TRBJ2-7; D perhaps matches TRBD2 (6 bases). Germline values: CDR1 SGHTA, CDR2 FQGNSA. V gave up 3 bases and J gave up 3 bases, with 12 bases separating them. CDR3 size: 14 residues. The CDR3 is CASSFGIAVYEQYF. In DNA, the CDR3 is TGTGCCAGCAGCTTCGGAATAGCGGTCTACGAGCAGTACTTC.

This clone was seen a handful of times. The chain is built from TRBV18 and TRBJ1-2; 7 bases fit TRBD1. CDR3 length equals 14 residues. Germline lookup yields CDR1 KGHSH and CDR2 LQKENI. Trimming cost V 4 bases and J 1 base; bases outside gene matches: 3. The CDR3 DNA is TGTGCCAGCTCACACGGACAGGTTAACTATGGCTACACCTTC. Translated: CASSHGQVNYGYTF. Drawing the rest from reference TRBV18 and TRBJ1-2, the complete variable domain is NAGVMQNPRHLVRRRGQEARLRCSPMKGHSHVYWYRQLPEEGLKFMVYLQKENIIDESGMPKERFSAEFPKEGPSILRIQQVVRGDSAAYFCASSHGQVNYGYTFGSGTRLTVV.

Comment on this clone: One junction end disagrees with the germline gene, perhaps due to a read error. The gene calls are TRBV5-1 and TRBJ2-7; D may correspond to TRBD1 or TRBD2 (5 bases each). Germline V lookup: CDR1 SGHRS, CDR2 YFSETQ. The CDR3 spans 16 residues. CDR3 nucleotides: TGCGCCAGCAGCCTAAGGACTGCTCGAGGGGCATACGAGCATTACTTC. Translating gives CASSLRTARGAYEHYF. The variable domain in full, with the rest retrieved from reference TRBV5-1 and TRBJ2-7, is KAGVTQTPRYLIKTRGQQVTLSCSPISGHRSVSWYQQTPGQGLQFLFEYFSETQRNKGNFPGRFSGRQFSNSRSEMNVSTLELGDSALYLCASSLRTARGAYEHYFGPGTRLTVT.

The chain combines TRBV4-1 with TRBJ1-6; 7 bases line up with TRBD1. There are 15 residues in the CDR3. The V gene's germline CDR1 is MGHRA and CDR2 YSYEKL. Trimming took 0 bases from V and 10 from J; bases not matched to a gene: 6. The CDR3 coding sequence is TGCGCCAGCAGCCAAGAGACAGGGCGAGGATCACCCCTCCACTTT. It is translated as CASSQETGRGSPLHF.

This clone was detected ten times or more. The chain recombines TRBV3-1 with TRBJ2-4, with D perhaps matching TRBD1 or TRBD2 (5 bases each). Between the trimmed V and J ends, which lost 0 bases and 0 bases, there was a span of 12 bases. Germline V gene data show CDR1 as LGHDT and CDR2 as YNNKEL (reference sequence). This CDR3 is built from 17 residues. DNA of the CDR3: TGTGCCAGCAGCCAAGATCTAGGGACCCTAGCCAAAAACATTCAGTACTTC. Its translation: CASSQDLGTLAKNIQYF.

This clone was picked up many times. V and J are TRBV20-1 and TRBJ2-1; TRBD2 agrees at 13 bases. Trimming removed 7 bases from V and 7 bases from J; junction bases left unmatched: 1. The V gene's germline CDR1 is DFQATT and CDR2 SNEGSKA (reference sequence). The CDR3 runs 12 residues. The CDR3: CSGTSGSNEQFF. The CDR3 DNA follows: TGCAGTGGGACTAGCGGGAGTAATGAGCAGTTCTTC.

This clone came up many times. The V gene is TRBV20-1, the J gene TRBJ2-7; D is unresolved. In germline, CDR1 is DFQATT, CDR2 SNEGSKA (reference sequence). The CDR3 length is 12 residues. Trimming left V 1 base short and J 7 bases short, with 11 bases between. CDR3 region: CSARVPKEEQYF. DNA for the CDR3: TGCAGTGCTAGAGTACCAAAGGAGGAGCAGTACTTC.

This clone has just a few counts. This sequence joins TRBV9 and TRBJ2-1, with D possibly being TRBD1 or TRBD2 (5 bases each). The CDR3 is 14 amino acids. Germline V gives CDR1 SGDLS, CDR2 YYNGEE. Trimming took 3 bases from V and 9 from J, leaving 16 bases between them. In DNA form, the CDR3 reads TGTGCCAGCAGCGATCCGACCTGGGGGAGTGAGCAGTTCTTC. It is translated as CASSDPTWGSEQFF.

By share, this clone ranks as medium-sized. V usage is TRBV27 and J usage is TRBJ2-3, with D perhaps matching TRBD2 (7 bases). Germline CDR1 MNHEY, CDR2 SMNVEV (reference sequence). Trimming took 5 bases from V and 1 from J, leaving 13 bases between them. This CDR3 is 15 amino acids long. CDR3 loop: CASSRTAGRTDTQYF. For the CDR3, the DNA is TGTGCCAGCAGTCGGACAGCGGGGCGCACAGATACGCAGTATTTT.

Of note for this clone: A much larger clone lies one base from this, so it may be a read error. Additional DNA sequences in this sample encode the identical CDR3. This chain uses TRBV5-1 with TRBJ2-5; TRBD1 matches 7 bases. The CDR3 covers 14 residues. Trimming took 0 bases from V and 2 from J; bases not matched to a gene: 1. Looked up from germline, CDR1 is SGHRS and CDR2 is YFSETQ. The CDR3 is CASSLDRGQETQYF. The CDR3 bases are TGCGCCAGCAGCTTGGACAGGGGTCAAGAGACCCAGTACTTC.

There are many counts of this clone. The chain joins TRBV11-3 to TRBJ2-1; 8 nucleotides agree with TRBD1. Germline values: CDR1 SGHNT, CDR2 YENEEA. The CDR3 is 14 residues long. Trimming took 3 bases from V and 6 from J; bases not matched to a gene: 4. DNA of the CDR3: TGTGCCAGCAGCTTTGACAGGGGCTCCAATGAGCAGTTCTTC. Translated, it gives CASSFDRGSNEQFF. Full variable domain (outside the CDR3, taken from reference TRBV11-3 and TRBJ2-1): EAGVVQSPRYKIIEKKQPVAFWCNPISGHNTLYWYLQNLGQGPELLIRYENEEAVDDSQLPKDRFSAERLKGVDSTLKIQPAELGDSAVYLCASSFDRGSNEQFFGPGTRLTVL.

This clone was observed many times. The chain has TRBV20-1 and TRBJ2-5; tentative D call: TRBD1 (6 bases). Trimming shortened V by 2 bases and J by 4 bases, and 14 bases separated the two germline ends. The CDR3 has 14 amino acids. Germline-derived CDR1 and CDR2 are DFQATT and SNEGSKA (reference sequence). The CDR3 sequence is CSARSARGLETQYF. The CDR3 DNA reads TGCAGTGCTAGATCGGCCAGGGGCCTAGAGACCCAGTACTTC.

This clone was counted at least ten times. V and J are TRBV20-1 and TRBJ2-7; perhaps TRBD1 as D (6 bases). V was pared by 1 base and J by 3 bases, with 10 bases between. This CDR3 is 13 amino acids long. CDR1 is DFQATT and CDR2 is SNEGSKA in the germline V gene (reference sequence). The CDR3 DNA reads TGCAGTGCTAGAGTACAGGGAATCTACGAGCAGTACTTC. It specifies CSARVQGIYEQYF.

This clone was detected many times. The chain is built from TRBV20-1 and TRBJ1-1; 8 bases align to TRBD1. This CDR3 region has 18 residues. Losses at the gene ends were 3 bases for V and 0 bases for J; bases not matched to a gene: 15. Germline V lookup: CDR1 DFQATT, CDR2 SNEGSKA (reference sequence). The DNA of the CDR3 is TGCAGTGCTAGGGGGCCGACAGGGGAAGAGTTAGTGAACACTGAAGCTTTCTTT. Its translation: CSARGPTGEELVNTEAFF.

Remarks on this clone: A much bigger clone sits one base away, suggesting this may be a read error. J is TRBJ2-7 and V is TRBV29-1; 9 bases match TRBD1. The germline gives CDR1 SQVTM, CDR2 ANQGSEA. This CDR3 spans 12 amino acids. CDR3 amino acids: CIGRDRAYEQYF. The CDR3 bases are TGCATCGGCCGGGACAGGGCCTACGAGCAGTACTTC.

The table lists this clone with many counts. V gene TRBV19 combines with J gene TRBJ2-1, with TRBD2 identical over 8 bases. The V gene end was trimmed by 5 bases and the J gene end by 5 bases; junction bases not matched to a gene: 14. The CDR3 spans 17 residues. In germline, CDR1 is LNHDA, CDR2 SQIVND (reference sequence). This CDR3 is CASSSYKPTGGDNEQFF. The CDR3, as DNA: TGTGCCAGTAGTTCATACAAGCCAACGGGAGGGGACAATGAGCAGTTCTTC.

This clone was recorded many times. J is TRBJ2-7 and V is TRBV12-5; weak D call: TRBD1 (6 bases). V was clipped by 6 bases and J by 3 bases, with 18 bases between them. The CDR3 extends over 15 amino acids. CDR1 LGHNT and CDR2 FRNRAP come from the germline V gene. CDR3 protein: CASGAGVAINYEQYF. As DNA, the CDR3 is TGTGCTAGTGGGGCAGGGGTGGCCATAAACTACGAGCAGTACTTC.